The T cell receptor (beta chain) under discussion was sequenced for a study of blood T cell repertoires in COVID-19. Some clones are missing from TCRdb's copy, which holds only in-frame ones; the method was immunoSEQ multiplex PCR. The table has 30,000 or so clones, 85% to 90% seen once. This CDR3 has 16 amino acids. V shed 3 bases, J shed 1 base, and the junction held 2 bases outside the gene matches. Germline CDR1 and CDR2: PRHDT and FYEKMQ (reference sequence). The chain couples TRBV13 to TRBJ2-3; the match to TRBD2 covers 12 bases. The material sequenced was peripheral blood. The receptor comes from an elderly man with acute or convalescent COVID-19. The chain's CDR3 is CASSFRLAGGTDTQYF. In DNA, the CDR3 is TGTGCCAGCAGCTTCAGACTAGCGGGGGGCACAGATACGCAGTATTTT.